This TCR beta chain appears in the sequencing data of a study of human T cells and chemical hapten exposure. Turning to the study itself: Throughout the roughly 25-week study, diphenylcyclopropenone was applied weekly to the patients' scalps.

The CDR3 runs to 19 residues. V gave up 8 bases and J gave up 1 base; unmatched junction bases: 17. CDR1 is SEHNR, CDR2 FQNEAQ, per germline (reference sequence). This clonotype showed up many times. The antigen is not known. Time point of the sample: pre-sensitization, week 0. Indicated treatment: therapeutic diphenylcyclopropenone sensitization with weekly scalp DPC. Broader study findings: The number of TCRs over 1 in 1000 frequency stayed unchanged after DPC. Expanded TCRs clustered into significantly more large CDR3 similarity groups than controls, the analysis revealed.

TCRdb reanalysed the RACE reads using MiXCR and keeps one entry per CDR3 protein. This sample has about 380,000 distinct CDR3 sequences; roughly 5.3% occur once, and the top ten carry approximately 2.8%. The sample was whole blood, taken in connection with sensitization to the hapten diphenylcyclopropenone (DPC). This receptor was identified in a woman aged 45-65 years with alopecia areata. Some clones in this sample may be carry-over from other donors' samples. This chain connects TRBV7-9 to TRBJ2-3, with 11 bases fitting TRBD2. The CDR3 sequence: CASGITVAPGLAGTDTQYF. The CDR3 nucleotides read TGTGCCAGCGGCATAACCGTAGCGCCGGGACTAGCGGGCACAGATACGCAGTATTTT.